This note documents a single T cell receptor (beta chain) sequence. Its antigen is unknown. Clones were read by immunoSEQ multiplex PCR, and TCRdb kept only the in-frame ones, dropping some. The sample consists of some 72,000 clones, 80% to 95% of them appearing once. This specimen comes from a study of OX40 agonist ivuxolimab in advanced cancers. Sampled blood was obtained at baseline, cycle 4 day 1, and cycle 7 day 1. V dropped 3 bases and J dropped 4 bases, with 11 bases sitting between them. The CDR3 loop spans 14 amino acids. The V gene's germline CDR1 is SGDLS and CDR2 YYNGEE. Study results and caveats: At 0.1 to 3.0 mg/kg, CD4+ and CD8+ blood T cells expanded clonally by week 6.

The clonotype comes from an adult with an advanced solid tumor such as melanoma, head and neck, liver or kidney cancer. The input for sequencing was CD4+ or CD8+ T cells sorted from blood, taken in a trial of the OX40 agonist ivuxolimab. The chain is built from TRBV9 and TRBJ1-5; a weak D match, TRBD1 (6 bases). The DNA for the CDR3 is TGTGCCAGCAGCGCGGACAGCCAAAATCAGCCCCAGCATTTT. Encoded protein: CASSADSQNQPQHF.